The following is a T cell receptor beta chain sequence with its context. Its antigen is unidentified. With a J-beta primer mix and a sample-barcoded 5' primer, a second PCR ran 7 to 11 cycles. TCRdb re-called the 5' RACE reads with MiXCR, one entry per CDR3 protein. In the table there are 700,000 to 850,000 distinct CDR3 sequences, about 55% of which are singletons. This sample was included in a study of blood T cells in healthy people across ages. Study-level results: Possibly, changes in expanded clonotypes were confounded because donor CMV status was unknown. Strong correlation existed between TCR beta diversity and naive T cell percentage. A conclusive naive versus antigen-experienced comparison was prevented by the unsorted PBMCs.

Germline CDR1 reads MNHEY; CDR2 reads SVGEGT. J lost 7 bases, V lost 6 bases, and 18 bases had no gene match. This CDR3 contains 18 residues. The receptor was isolated from an elderly man in good health. What was sequenced was blood. The chain recombines TRBV6-2 or TRBV6-3 with TRBJ1-2, with 12 bases aligning to TRBD1. The CDR3 DNA reads as TGTGCCAGCAGCGACCGGGAGACTAGGGACAGGGGGCCAGGTGGCTACACCTTC. This codes for CASSDRETRDRGPGGYTF.